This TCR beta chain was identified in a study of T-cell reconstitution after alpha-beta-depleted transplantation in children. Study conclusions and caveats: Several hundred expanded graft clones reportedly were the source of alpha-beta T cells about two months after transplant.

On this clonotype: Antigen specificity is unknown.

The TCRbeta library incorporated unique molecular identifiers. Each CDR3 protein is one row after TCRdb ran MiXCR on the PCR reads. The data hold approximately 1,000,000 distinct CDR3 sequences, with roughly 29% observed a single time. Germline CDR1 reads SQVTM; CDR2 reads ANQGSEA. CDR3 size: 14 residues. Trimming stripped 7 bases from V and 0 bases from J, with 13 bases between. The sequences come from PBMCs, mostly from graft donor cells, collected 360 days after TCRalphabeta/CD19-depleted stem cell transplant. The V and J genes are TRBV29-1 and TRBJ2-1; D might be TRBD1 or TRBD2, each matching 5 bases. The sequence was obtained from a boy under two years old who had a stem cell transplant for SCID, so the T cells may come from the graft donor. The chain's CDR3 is CSGGPRSSYNEQFF. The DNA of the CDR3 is TGCAGCGGGGGACCAAGAAGCTCCTACAATGAGCAGTTCTTC.